The rows below give T cell receptor beta chains drawn from one sample of a study of cytomegalovirus exposure and HLA in healthy donors. This table comes from immunoSEQ multiplex PCR, and its TCRdb copy is limited to in-frame clones, with some not included. Here the sample spans about 140,000 clones, around four fifths being singletons. The sequencing sample was made of PBMCs. The source of these receptors is a woman aged 50 to 60 in good health and CMV-seropositive. CDR3s include the opening cysteine and the closing phenylalanine or tryptophan. D genes are given only for firm matches. Rows may omit the clone size; those that give it use once, few, many or a size class.

TRBV7-2	TRBJ1-1	-	-	TGTGCCAGCAGCCGGGATCGCACTGAAGCTTTCTTT	CASSRDRTEAFF
TRBV15	TRBJ2-2	-	-	TGTGCCACCAGCAGAGCGGTTGCGGGTGCCGGGGAGCTGTTTTTT	CATSRAVAGAGELFF
TRBV28	TRBJ2-3	TRBD2	-	TGTGCCAGCAGCCTCGGGAGGGCCGGCACAGATACGCAGTATTTT	CASSLGRAGTDTQYF
TRBV7-2	TRBJ2-7	TRBD1	few	TGTGCCAGCAGCTGGGACAGGGAGAGCGAGCAGTACTTC	CASSWDRESEQYF
TRBV15	TRBJ2-5	-	-	TGTGCCACCAGCAGACGTAGCCAAGAGACCCAGTACTTC	CATSRRSQETQYF
TRBV5-6	TRBJ1-2	-	-	TGTGCCAGCAGCTTGGACAGCTATGGCTACACCTTC	CASSLDSYGYTF
TRBV4-3	TRBJ1-2	-	few	TGCGCCAGCAGCCCGCAACTTCTCCGGGACACCGGTGGCTACACCTTC	CASSPQLLRDTGGYTF
TRBV7-9	TRBJ2-2	-	-	TGTGCCAGCAGCACCCAGGGTTTTACCGGGGAGCTGTTTTTT	CASSTQGFTGELFF
TRBV29-1	TRBJ2-1	-	-	TGCAGCGCACGACCGGGTAGGGGGATTGGCGTCAATGAGCAGTTCTTC	CSARPGRGIGVNEQFF
TRBV12-5	TRBJ2-5	-	-	TGTGCTAGTGGTTTGGTACCGGGGGAGACCCAGTACTTC	CASGLVPGETQYF
TRBV27	TRBJ1-2	-	-	TGTGCCAGCAGTAGAGAGTTGTATCGTCCTGGCTACACCTTC	CASSRELYRPGYTF
TRBV6-1	TRBJ2-7	TRBD2	-	TGTGCCAGCGAACTGGTTAGCGGGGTCGGCGAGCAGTACTTC	CASELVSGVGEQYF
TRBV7-2	TRBJ2-7	-	-	TGTGCCAGCAGCTTATGGAGCAGCTACGAGCAGTACTTC	CASSLWSSYEQYF
TRBV7-3	TRBJ2-2	-	few	TGTGCCAGCAGCCCAGGCCAGGGAAAGGGCGGGGAGCTGTTTTTT	CASSPGQGKGGELFF
TRBV6-4	TRBJ2-2	TRBD2	-	TGTGCCAGCAGTGACGGGAGGGACACCGGGGAGCTGTTTTTT	CASSDGRDTGELFF
TRBV4-3	TRBJ1-1	-	once	TGCGCCAGCAGCCAAGAGGGAGGGGAAGCTTTCTTT	CASSQEGGEAFF
TRBV7-2	TRBJ2-1	-	-	TGTGCCAGCAGCTTAGAACGGGGGAATGAGCAGTTCTTC	CASSLERGNEQFF
TRBV7-8	TRBJ1-5	TRBD1	few	TGTGCCAGCAGCTTAGGGACAGGGGGCTTGGGCAATCAGCCCCAGCATTTT	CASSLGTGGLGNQPQHF
TRBV29-1	TRBJ2-5	-	-	TGCAGCGTTGTTGACGGGACTCAAGAGACCCAGTACTTC	CSVVDGTQETQYF
TRBV25-1	TRBJ1-2	TRBD1	few	TGTGCCAGCAGTGGACAGGGGCTGTCTAAGAATGGCTACACCTTC	CASSGQGLSKNGYTF
TRBV7-3	TRBJ2-3	TRBD2	-	TGTGCCAGCAGCTTACAGGCTAGCGGGAGCGCAGATACGCAGTATTTT	CASSLQASGSADTQYF
TRBV11-3	TRBJ2-1	TRBD2	-	TGTGCCAGCAGCCTCACTAGCGGGAATAATGAGCAGTTCTTC	CASSLTSGNNEQFF
TRBV10-3	TRBJ2-7	TRBD2	-	TGTGCCATCAGTGACATCCGACGGGGGACTAGCGGGAGTATCTACGAGCAGTACTTC	CAISDIRRGTSGSIYEQYF
TRBV5-4	TRBJ1-1	-	-	TGTGCCAGCAGTCATGGAGACACTCCCACGGGGACTTTCTTT	CASSHGDTPTGTFF
TRBV18	TRBJ2-3	-	-	TGTGCCAGCTCACCAGGGGGGTTGGATACGCAGTATTTT	CASSPGGLDTQYF
TRBV9	TRBJ2-1	-	-	TGTGCCAGCAGCCCCCTGGGCAGGGCCGACAATGAGCAGTTCTTC	CASSPLGRADNEQFF
TRBV9	TRBJ2-5	TRBD2	-	TGTGCCAGCAGCGTAGTAGGGACTAGCGAGACCCAGTACTTC	CASSVVGTSETQYF
TRBV4-1	TRBJ2-1	TRBD2	-	TGCGCCAGCAATCCCTTGATAGCGGGTTACAATGAGCAGTTCTTC	CASNPLIAGYNEQFF
TRBV5-4	TRBJ1-2	-	few	TGTGCCAGCACCTCCTTGGACAGCTATGGCTACACCTTC	CASTSLDSYGYTF
TRBV29-1	TRBJ2-1	TRBD1	-	TGCAGCGTAGACTCAAAGGGACAGGGCTCCTGCAATGAGCAGTTCTTC	CSVDSKGQGSCNEQFF
TRBV5-1	TRBJ2-2	-	-	TGCGCCAGCAGCTTGGAAGAAAGGGGAACCGGGGAGCTGTTTTTT	CASSLEERGTGELFF
TRBV5-6	TRBJ2-7	TRBD1	few	TGTGCCAGCAGCTTGTCTGGGACAGGGAACGAGCAGTACTTC	CASSLSGTGNEQYF
TRBV4-1	TRBJ1-1	-	once	TGCGCCAGCAGCCAAGCGGTGGTTAACACTGAAGCTTTCTTT	CASSQAVVNTEAFF
TRBV5-1	TRBJ2-7	TRBD2	-	TGCGCCAGCAGCAGAGTAGCGGGGGGGCCTTTTTACGAGCAGTACTTC	CASSRVAGGPFYEQYF
TRBV6-5	TRBJ2-7	-	-	TGTGCCAGCAGTTACCGAGGGTATTTCTCCTACGAGCAGTACTTC	CASSYRGYFSYEQYF
TRBV7-3	TRBJ2-1	TRBD2	-	TGTGCCAGCAGCTTAACGGGAGCGGGGAGTTCCTACAATGAGCAGTTCTTC	CASSLTGAGSSYNEQFF
TRBV6-1	TRBJ2-2	TRBD2	-	TGTGCCAGCAGTGGGACTAGCGGTATCACCGGGGAGCTGTTTTTT	CASSGTSGITGELFF
TRBV5-1	TRBJ2-7	-	-	TGCGCCAGCAGCTTGAGTCCCCTACGCGTGAGCTCCTACGAGCAGTACTTC	CASSLSPLRVSSYEQYF